This TCR beta chain is drawn from a study of human T cells and chemical hapten exposure. The time point: pre-sensitization, week 0. Treatment noted: therapeutic diphenylcyclopropenone sensitization with weekly scalp DPC. This clonotype appeared many times. With 10 bases clipped from V and 3 bases from J, the junction kept 8 bases outside the gene matches. This CDR3 has 13 amino acids. CDR1 and CDR2 (germline): ENHRY, SYGVKD. TCRdb fed the RACE reads into MiXCR, producing one record per CDR3 protein. The sample has about 120,000 distinct CDR3 sequences, roughly 13% seen once. This clonotype was obtained from a woman aged 18-29 years with alopecia areata. Some clones in this sample may be carry-over from other donors' samples. The sequencing used whole blood, collected in connection with sensitization to the hapten diphenylcyclopropenone (DPC). The V and J genes are TRBV10-3 and TRBJ2-7, with TRBD1 identical over 8 bases. The CDR3 here is CATRTGPDYEQYF. The DNA of the CDR3 is TGTGCCACGCGGACAGGGCCAGACTACGAGCAGTACTTC.